The T cell receptor (beta chain) described here comes from a study of cytomegalovirus exposure and HLA in healthy donors. Findings of the study overall: Investigators reported more than 150 TCR beta chains as tied to cytomegalovirus.

PCR employed 60 Vbeta and 13 Jbeta primers. The assay was immunoSEQ multiplex PCR, and TCRdb's table has in-frame clones only and misses some. The top ten hold roughly 12% of the sample, which has about 130,000 clones, around four fifths seen once. The CDR3 length is 16 residues. Per germline, CDR1 SGHAT and CDR2 FQNNGV. V was cut by 4 bases and J by 4 bases, with 16 bases left in between. A note on this clone: The target antigen is unknown.

The chain employs TRBV11-2 and TRBJ2-2; the D gene is possibly TRBD1 (5 bases). The specimen sequenced was PBMCs. This sequence originates from a male donor in good health and CMV-seropositive. The CDR3 here is CASSSRMGPSTGELFF. CDR3 DNA sequence: TGTGCCAGCAGCTCCCGTATGGGGCCGAGCACCGGGGAGCTGTTTTTT.